Presented here are 16 T cell receptor beta chains from one specimen sequenced in a study of human CD8 memory T cell subsets. UMI-labeled 5' RACE was used, and it produced the TCR beta libraries. From its re-call of the 5' RACE reads, TCRdb lists each CDR3 protein once, without DNA. The record lists about 20,000 distinct CDR3 sequences, of which the ten most abundant hold less than 6%. The sequenced sample consisted of CD8+ T cells from PBMCs. All receptors derive from a human donor in good health.

V and J are TRBV18 and TRBJ1-5. Per germline, CDR1 KGHSH and CDR2 LQKENI. The CDR3 runs 15 residues. The CDR3 spells CASSPAGGVDQPQHF.

The rearrangement links TRBV14 to TRBJ2-7; with no DNA, the TCRdb D assignment of TRBD1 cannot be verified. CDR3 length: 14 residues. Germline V CDR1 and CDR2: SGHDN, FVKESK. CDR3 residues: CASSSPGEAYEQYF.

The rearrangement uses TRBV2 and TRBJ1-1; TCRdb proposes TRBD1, but this gene call is untestable without DNA. CDR1 is SNHLY and CDR2 is FYNNEI in the germline V gene. The CDR3 spans 13 residues. The CDR3 here is CASITGENTEAFF.

This clonotype is medium-sized (0.01 to 0.1%) by frequency. The V call is TRBV3-1, the J call TRBJ1-5; the TCRdb call, TRBD1, lacks DNA for checking. Germline V gene data show CDR1 as LGHDT and CDR2 as YNNKEL (reference sequence). CDR3 length equals 15 residues. This chain's CDR3 is CASSQVGGRGQPQHF.

Here the CDR3 reads CAIQQDQAGYEQYF. The chain joins TRBV10-3 to TRBJ2-7; TCRdb's assignment of TRBD1 cannot be checked, as there is no DNA. Germline V gene sequence: CDR1 ENHRY, CDR2 SYGVKD. This CDR3 spans 14 amino acids.

This sequence joins TRBV4-2 and TRBJ2-2. Germline-derived CDR1 and CDR2 are LGHNA and YNFKEQ. The CDR3 is 15 amino acids. The CDR3 protein is CASSQRTDNTGELFF.

V is TRBV19 and J is TRBJ2-1; there is no DNA to check the TCRdb D call of TRBD1. The CDR3 runs 15 residues. CDR1 LNHDA and CDR2 SQIVND come from the germline V gene (reference sequence). The CDR3 region is CASSIRWGGYNEQFF.

The chain recombines TRBV4-1 with TRBJ1-2; TCRdb outputs TRBD1, but without DNA this stays unchecked. Germline values: CDR1 MGHRA, CDR2 YSYEKL. The CDR3 has 15 amino acids. The CDR3 is CASSQDRVSIHGYTF.

This chain links TRBV20-1 with TRBJ2-5; TCRdb outputs TRBD1, but without DNA this stays unchecked. Germline V lookup: CDR1 DFQATT, CDR2 SNEGSKA (reference sequence). The CDR3 totals 14 residues. The CDR3 loop is CSGSGTRYQETQYF.

By frequency, this clonotype registers medium-sized. The chain couples TRBV2 to TRBJ2-7; TCRdb indicates TRBD1, and absent DNA this call remains unverified. Germline CDR1 and CDR2: SNHLY and FYNNEI. This CDR3 has 15 residues. CDR3 sequence: CASSSPGEAFYEQYF.

The chain has TRBV4-2 and TRBJ2-2; TCRdb picks TRBD1, but there is no DNA to check that call. Germline V gives CDR1 LGHNA, CDR2 YNFKEQ. CDR3 length: 15 residues. The CDR3 is CASSQEQGNTGELFF.

This clonotype is classed as medium-sized by frequency. The CDR3 region is CSARDPTDPQREQYF. The J gene is TRBJ2-7, the V gene TRBV20-1; with no DNA, the TCRdb D assignment of TRBD1 cannot be verified. There are 15 residues in the CDR3. CDR1 is DFQATT and CDR2 is SNEGSKA in the germline V gene (reference sequence).

The chain employs TRBV10-1 and TRBJ1-1. Per the germline V gene, CDR1 is WNHNN and CDR2 is SYGVQD (reference sequence). The CDR3 length is 13 residues. The chain's CDR3 is CASSPDKNTEAFF.

V is TRBV6-5 and J is TRBJ2-7; TCRdb calls TRBD1, which cannot be checked without DNA. This CDR3 has 12 amino acids. CDR1 is MNHEY and CDR2 is SVGAGI in the germline V gene. CDR3 protein: CASSATGDEQYF.

The chain links TRBV4-3 to TRBJ1-1. This CDR3 spans 13 amino acids. From germline, CDR1 is LGHNA and CDR2 YSLEER. This CDR3 is CASSQEGITEAFF.

This clonotype ranks as medium-sized (0.01 to 0.1%) in terms of frequency. The V call is TRBV28, the J call TRBJ2-3; the TCRdb D gene call, TRBD1, has no DNA to confirm it. Germline assignment: CDR1 MDHEN and CDR2 SYDVKM. The CDR3 has 14 residues. CDR3 protein: CASSPRTATDTQYF.